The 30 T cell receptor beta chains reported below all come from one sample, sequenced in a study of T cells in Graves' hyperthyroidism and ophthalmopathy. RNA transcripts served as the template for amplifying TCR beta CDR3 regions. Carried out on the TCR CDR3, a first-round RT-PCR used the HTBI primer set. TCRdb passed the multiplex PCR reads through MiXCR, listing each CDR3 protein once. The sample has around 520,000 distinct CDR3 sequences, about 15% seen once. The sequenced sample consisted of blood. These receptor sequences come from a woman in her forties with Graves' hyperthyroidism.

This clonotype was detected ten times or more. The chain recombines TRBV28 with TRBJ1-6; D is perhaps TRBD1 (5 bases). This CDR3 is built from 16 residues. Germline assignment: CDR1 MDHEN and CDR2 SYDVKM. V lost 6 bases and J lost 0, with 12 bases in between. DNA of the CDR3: TGTGCCAGCAGAACCCTCGGGGGCTCCTATAATTCACCCCTCCACTTT. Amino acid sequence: CASRTLGGSYNSPLHF.

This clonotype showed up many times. CDR3 nucleotide sequence: TGCAGTGTCCCACGTCTCACAGATACGCAGTATTTT. Translation gives CSVPRLTDTQYF. The rearrangement links TRBV20-1 to TRBJ2-3; D gene unclear. V lost 7 bases and J 2 bases, leaving 10 bases between the germline ends. CDR3 length equals 12 residues. Germline V gene sequence: CDR1 DFQATT, CDR2 SNEGSKA (reference sequence).

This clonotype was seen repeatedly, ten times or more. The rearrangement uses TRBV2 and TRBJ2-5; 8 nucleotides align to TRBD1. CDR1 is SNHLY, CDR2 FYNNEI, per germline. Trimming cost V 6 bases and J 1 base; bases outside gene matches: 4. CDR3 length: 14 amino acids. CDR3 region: CASRATGGQETQYF. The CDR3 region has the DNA TGTGCCAGCAGGGCAACAGGGGGCCAAGAGACCCAGTACTTC.

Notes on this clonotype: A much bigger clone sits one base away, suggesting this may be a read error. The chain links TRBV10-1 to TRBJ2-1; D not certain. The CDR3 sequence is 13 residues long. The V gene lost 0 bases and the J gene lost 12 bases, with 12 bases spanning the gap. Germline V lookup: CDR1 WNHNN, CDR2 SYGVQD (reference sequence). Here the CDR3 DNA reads TGCGCCAGCAGTGAGTCGGGCCGATTTGGGCAGTTCTTC. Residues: CASSESGRFGQFF.

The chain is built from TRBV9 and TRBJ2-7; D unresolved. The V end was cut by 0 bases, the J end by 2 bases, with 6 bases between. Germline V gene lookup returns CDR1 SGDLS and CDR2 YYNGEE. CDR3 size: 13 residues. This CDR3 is CASSVGDPYEQYF. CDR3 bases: TGTGCCAGCAGCGTAGGTGATCCCTACGAGCAGTACTTC.

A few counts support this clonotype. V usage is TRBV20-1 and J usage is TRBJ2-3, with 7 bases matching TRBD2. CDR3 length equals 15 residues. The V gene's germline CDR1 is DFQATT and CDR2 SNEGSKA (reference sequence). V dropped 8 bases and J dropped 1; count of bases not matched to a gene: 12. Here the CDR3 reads CSLTKAGLRTDTQYF. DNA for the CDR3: TGCAGTTTAACGAAAGCGGGACTCCGCACAGATACGCAGTATTTT.

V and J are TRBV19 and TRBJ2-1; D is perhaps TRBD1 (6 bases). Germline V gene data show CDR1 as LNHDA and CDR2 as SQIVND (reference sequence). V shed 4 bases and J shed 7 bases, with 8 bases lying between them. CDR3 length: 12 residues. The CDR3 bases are TGTGCCAGTAGTACACAGGGAAATGAGCAGTTCTTC. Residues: CASSTQGNEQFF. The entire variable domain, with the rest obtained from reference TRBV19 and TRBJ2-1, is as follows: DGGITQSPKYLFRKEGQNVTLSCEQNLNHDAMYWYRQDPGQGLRLIYYSQIVNDFQKGDIAEGYSVSREKKESFPLTVTSAQKNPTAFYLCASSTQGNEQFFGPGTRLTVL.

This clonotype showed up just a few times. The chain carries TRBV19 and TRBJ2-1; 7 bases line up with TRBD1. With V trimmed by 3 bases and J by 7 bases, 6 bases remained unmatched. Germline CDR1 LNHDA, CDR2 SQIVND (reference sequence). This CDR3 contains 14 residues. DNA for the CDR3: TGTGCCAGTAGTATGCAAAACAGGGGAAATGAGCAGTTCTTC. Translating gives CASSMQNRGNEQFF.

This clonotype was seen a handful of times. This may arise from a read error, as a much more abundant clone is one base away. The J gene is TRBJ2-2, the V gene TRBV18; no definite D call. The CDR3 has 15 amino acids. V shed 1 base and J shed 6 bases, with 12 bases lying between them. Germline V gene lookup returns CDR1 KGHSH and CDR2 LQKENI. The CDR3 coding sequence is TGTGCCAGCTCACCACGTGTCCAAAACGCCGGGGAGCTGTTTTTT. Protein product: CASSPRVQNAGELFF.

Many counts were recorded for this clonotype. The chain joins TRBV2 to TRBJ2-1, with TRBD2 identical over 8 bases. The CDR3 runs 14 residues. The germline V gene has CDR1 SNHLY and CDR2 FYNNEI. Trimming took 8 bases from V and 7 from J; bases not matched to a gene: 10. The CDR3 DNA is TGTGCCAGCCAGCGGGAGCTTCAGCGGAATGAGCAGTTCTTC. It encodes CASQRELQRNEQFF.

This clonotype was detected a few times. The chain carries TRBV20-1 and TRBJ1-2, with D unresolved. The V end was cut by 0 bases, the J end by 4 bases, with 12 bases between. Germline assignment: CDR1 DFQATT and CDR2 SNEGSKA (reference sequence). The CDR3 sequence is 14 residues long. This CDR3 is CSARDGRATYGYTF. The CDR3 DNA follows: TGCAGTGCTAGAGATGGGAGGGCAACCTATGGCTACACCTTC.

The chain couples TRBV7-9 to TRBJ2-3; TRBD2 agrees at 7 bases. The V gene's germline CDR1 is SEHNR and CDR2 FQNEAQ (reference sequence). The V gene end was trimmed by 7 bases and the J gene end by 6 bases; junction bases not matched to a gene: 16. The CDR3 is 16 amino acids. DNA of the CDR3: TGTGCCAGCACCGATACGACTAGCCTCCTCCAGGATACGCAGTATTTT. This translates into CASTDTTSLLQDTQYF.

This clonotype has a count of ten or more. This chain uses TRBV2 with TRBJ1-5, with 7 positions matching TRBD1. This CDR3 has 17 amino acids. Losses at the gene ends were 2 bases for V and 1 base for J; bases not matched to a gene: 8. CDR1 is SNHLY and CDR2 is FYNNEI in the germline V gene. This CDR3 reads CASSETVATGSNQPQHF. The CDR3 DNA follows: TGTGCCAGCAGTGAAACGGTCGCGACAGGGAGCAATCAGCCCCAGCATTTT. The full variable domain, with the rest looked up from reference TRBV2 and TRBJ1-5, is EPEVTQTPSHQVTQMGQEVILRCVPISNHLYFYWYRQILGQKVEFLVSFYNNEISEKSEIFDDQFSVERPDGSNFTLKIRSTKLEDSAMYFCASSETVATGSNQPQHFGDGTRLSIL.

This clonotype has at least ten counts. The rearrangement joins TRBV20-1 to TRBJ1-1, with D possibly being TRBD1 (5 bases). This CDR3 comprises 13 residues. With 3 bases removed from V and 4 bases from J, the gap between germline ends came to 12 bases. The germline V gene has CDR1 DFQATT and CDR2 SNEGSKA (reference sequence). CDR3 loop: CSARAQGGTEAFF. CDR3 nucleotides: TGCAGTGCTAGGGCCCAGGGTGGCACTGAAGCTTTCTTT.

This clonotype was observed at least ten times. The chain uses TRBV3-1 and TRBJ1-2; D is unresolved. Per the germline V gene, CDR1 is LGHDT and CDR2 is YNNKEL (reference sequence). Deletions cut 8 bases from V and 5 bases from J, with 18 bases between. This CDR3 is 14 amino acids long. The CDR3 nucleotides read TGTGCCAGCGCGGGGTCGGCGGGCGGTTATGGCTACACCTTC. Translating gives CASAGSAGGYGYTF.

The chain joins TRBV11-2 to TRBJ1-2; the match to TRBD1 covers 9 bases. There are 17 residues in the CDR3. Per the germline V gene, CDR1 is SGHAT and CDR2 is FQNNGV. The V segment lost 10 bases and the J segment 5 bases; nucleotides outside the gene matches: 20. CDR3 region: CAIPRDRVSPLGYGYTF. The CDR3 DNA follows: TGTGCCATCCCCCGGGACAGGGTTTCCCCGCTGGGTTATGGCTACACCTTC.

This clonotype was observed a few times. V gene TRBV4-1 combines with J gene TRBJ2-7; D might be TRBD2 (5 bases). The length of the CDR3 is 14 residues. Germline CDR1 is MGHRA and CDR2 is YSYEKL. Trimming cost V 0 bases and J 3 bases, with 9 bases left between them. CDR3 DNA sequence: TGCGCCAGCAGCCAAGACGCGACTATCTACGAGCAGTACTTC. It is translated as CASSQDATIYEQYF.

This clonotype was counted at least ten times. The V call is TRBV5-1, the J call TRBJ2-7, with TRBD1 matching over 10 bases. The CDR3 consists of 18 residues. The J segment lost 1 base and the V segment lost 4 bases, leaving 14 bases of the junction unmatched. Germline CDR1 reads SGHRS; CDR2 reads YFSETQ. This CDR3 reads CASSVTTLGTGESYEQYF. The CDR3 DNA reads TGCGCCAGCAGCGTCACGACCCTCGGGACAGGGGAATCCTACGAGCAGTACTTC.

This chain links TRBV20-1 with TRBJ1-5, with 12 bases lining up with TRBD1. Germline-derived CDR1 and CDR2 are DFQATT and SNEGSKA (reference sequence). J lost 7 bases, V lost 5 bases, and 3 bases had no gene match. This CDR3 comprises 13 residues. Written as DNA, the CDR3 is TGCAGTGCTGGGACAGGGGGCCAACAGCCCCAGCATTTT. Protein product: CSAGTGGQQPQHF.

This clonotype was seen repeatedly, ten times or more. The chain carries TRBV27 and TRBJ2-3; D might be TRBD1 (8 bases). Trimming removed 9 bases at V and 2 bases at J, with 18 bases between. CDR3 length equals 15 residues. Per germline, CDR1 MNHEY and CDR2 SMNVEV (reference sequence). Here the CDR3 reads CARTGGEGHTDTQYF. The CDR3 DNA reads TGTGCCAGAACAGGGGGGGAGGGACACACAGATACGCAGTATTTT.

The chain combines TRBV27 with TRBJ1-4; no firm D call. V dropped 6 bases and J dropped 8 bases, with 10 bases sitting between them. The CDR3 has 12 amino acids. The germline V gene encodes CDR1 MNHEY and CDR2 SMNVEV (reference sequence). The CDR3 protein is CASSMPPEKLFF. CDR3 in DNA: TGTGCCAGCAGCATGCCCCCGGAAAAACTGTTTTTT.

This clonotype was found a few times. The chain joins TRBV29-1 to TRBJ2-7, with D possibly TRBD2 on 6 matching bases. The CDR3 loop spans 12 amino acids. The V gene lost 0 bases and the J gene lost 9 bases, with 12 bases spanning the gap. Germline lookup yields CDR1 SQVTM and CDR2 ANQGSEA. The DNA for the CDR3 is TGCAGCGTTGAAGAGTCTTCGGAGGGGCAGTACTTC. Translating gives CSVEESSEGQYF.

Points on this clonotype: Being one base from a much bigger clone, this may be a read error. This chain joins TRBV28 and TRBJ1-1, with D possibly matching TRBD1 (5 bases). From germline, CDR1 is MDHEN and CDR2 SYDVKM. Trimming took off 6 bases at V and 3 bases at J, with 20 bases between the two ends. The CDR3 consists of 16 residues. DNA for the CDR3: TGTGCCAGCAGCTCTCTAACGGGGGAACGGGACACTGAAGCTTTCTTT. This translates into CASSSLTGERDTEAFF.

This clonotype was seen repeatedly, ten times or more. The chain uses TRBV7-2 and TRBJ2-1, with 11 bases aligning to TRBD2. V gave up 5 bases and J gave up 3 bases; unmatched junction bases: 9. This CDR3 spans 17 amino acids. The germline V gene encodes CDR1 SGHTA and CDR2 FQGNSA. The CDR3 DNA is TGTGCCAGCAGCGCGCGACTAGCGGGGACGAGCTACAATGAGCAGTTCTTC. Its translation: CASSARLAGTSYNEQFF. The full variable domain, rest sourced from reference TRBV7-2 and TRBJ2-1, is GAGVSQSPSNKVTEKGKDVELRCDPISGHTALYWYRQSLGQGLEFLIYFQGNSAPDKSGLPSDRFSAERTGGSVSTLTIQRTQQEDSAVYLCASSARLAGTSYNEQFFGPGTRLTVL.

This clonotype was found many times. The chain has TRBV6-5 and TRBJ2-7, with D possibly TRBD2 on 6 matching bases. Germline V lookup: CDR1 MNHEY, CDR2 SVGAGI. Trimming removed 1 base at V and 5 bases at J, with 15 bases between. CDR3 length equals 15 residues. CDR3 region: CASSYWAGKSDEQYF. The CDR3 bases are TGTGCCAGCAGTTACTGGGCGGGAAAGTCCGACGAGCAGTACTTC.

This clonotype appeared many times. The CDR3 here is CSARSVNTGELFF. The CDR3 nucleotides read TGCAGTGCTAGATCCGTAAACACCGGGGAGCTGTTTTTT. The chain combines TRBV20-1 with TRBJ2-2; unclear D gene. From germline, CDR1 is DFQATT and CDR2 SNEGSKA (reference sequence). There are 13 residues in the CDR3. V lost 2 bases to trimming and J lost 2 bases, with 6 bases between them.

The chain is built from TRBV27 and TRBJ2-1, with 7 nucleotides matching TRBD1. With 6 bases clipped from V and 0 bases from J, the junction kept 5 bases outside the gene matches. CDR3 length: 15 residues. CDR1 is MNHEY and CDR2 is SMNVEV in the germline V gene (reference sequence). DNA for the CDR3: TGTGCCAGCAGACCCAGGGGGAGCTCCTACAATGAGCAGTTCTTC. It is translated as CASRPRGSSYNEQFF.

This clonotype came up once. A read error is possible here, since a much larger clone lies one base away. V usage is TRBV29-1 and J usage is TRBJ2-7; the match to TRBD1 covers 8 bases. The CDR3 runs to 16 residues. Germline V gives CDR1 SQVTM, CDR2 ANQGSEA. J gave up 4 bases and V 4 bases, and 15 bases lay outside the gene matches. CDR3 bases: TGCAGCGTTGGAGATCAATTAGGGCAGGGGGCTTACGAGCAGTACTTC. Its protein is CSVGDQLGQGAYEQYF.

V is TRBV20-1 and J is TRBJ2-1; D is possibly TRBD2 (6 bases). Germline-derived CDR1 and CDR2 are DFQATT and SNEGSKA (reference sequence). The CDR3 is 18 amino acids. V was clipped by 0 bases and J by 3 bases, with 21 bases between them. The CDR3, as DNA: TGCAGTGCTAGAGATCCCCGGGGGTCATCTCTCCGCTACAATGAGCAGTTCTTC. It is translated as CSARDPRGSSLRYNEQFF.

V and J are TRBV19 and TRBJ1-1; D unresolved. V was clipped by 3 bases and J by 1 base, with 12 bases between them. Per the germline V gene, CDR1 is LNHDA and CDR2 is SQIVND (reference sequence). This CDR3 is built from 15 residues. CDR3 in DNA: TGTGCCAGTAGTATTGGGCTGGGCCAGAACACTGAAGCTTTCTTT. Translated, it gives CASSIGLGQNTEAFF.